The T cell receptor (beta chain) under discussion was sequenced for a study of blood T cell repertoires in COVID-19. Study as a whole: The United States, Italy and Spain provided the acute and convalescent COVID-19 samples. In each case, the material was cDNA or gDNA derived from T cells, B-cell-depleted T cells, or PBMCs.

Germline V lookup: CDR1 KGHDR, CDR2 SFDVKD. V dropped 3 bases and J dropped 8 bases, with 15 bases sitting between them. The CDR3 runs 14 residues. In the study's own analysis: Reference gene primers were amplified, and this amplification served to estimate nucleated cell counts. Sequencing was performed with immunoSEQ multiplex PCR; in TCRdb, only in-frame clones are kept and a portion is missing. The DNA was the basis for D and trimming; V, J and clone size are from that table. This sample has tens of thousands of clones, with approximately 84% found just once. The sequence was collected from a man between 65 and 80 years old with active or convalescent COVID-19. V gene TRBV24-1 combines with J gene TRBJ1-1; D might be TRBD1 (6 bases). Input material: peripheral blood. CDR3 amino acids: CATSDANLQGEAFF. DNA of the CDR3: TGTGCCACCAGTGATGCAAACTTACAGGGAGAAGCTTTCTTT.